Presented here are 28 T cell receptor beta chains from one specimen sequenced in a study of T cells in localized non-small cell lung cancer. Measured with immunoSEQ multiplex PCR; TCRdb has only the in-frame clones, and not every one. The sample lists 2,000 to 3,000 clones; about 31% were seen once. The sequenced sample was lung tumor tissue, obtained before any cancer treatment. The origin of the receptors is a man aged 40-75 years with stage II lung adenocarcinoma.

This clone was counted a few times. CDR3 region: CASSGERYTEAFF. The CDR3, as DNA: TGTGCCAGCAGCGGCGAGAGGTACACTGAAGCTTTCTTT. This chain joins TRBV6-8 and TRBJ1-1; D not certain. The germline V and J ends were trimmed by 6 bases and 3 bases, with 11 bases remaining between them. The CDR3 loop spans 13 amino acids. Germline values: CDR1 MNHGY, CDR2 SAAAGT.

The V call is TRBV10-1, the J call TRBJ1-1; 9 positions match TRBD1. Trimming took 5 bases from V and 4 from J; bases not matched to a gene: 11. CDR1 is WNHNN and CDR2 is SYGVQD in the germline V gene (reference sequence). CDR3 length: 16 residues. The CDR3 reads CASSSRGTGKATEAFF. CDR3 nucleotide sequence: TGCGCCAGCAGTTCTCGTGGGACAGGGAAGGCCACTGAAGCTTTCTTT.

V usage is TRBV18 and J usage is TRBJ2-3; 13 nucleotides line up with TRBD2. Germline V CDR1 and CDR2: KGHSH, LQKENI. The trim removed 3 bases at V and 5 bases at J, leaving 5 bases unmatched. The CDR3 runs 16 residues. CDR3 coding DNA: TGTGCCAGCTCACCGGCGACTAGCGGGGGGAGAGATACGCAGTATTTT. Protein product: CASSPATSGGRDTQYF.

Within the sample, this clone is medium-sized. The genes are TRBV11-3 and TRBJ2-3; 7 bases match TRBD2. The V segment lost 3 bases and the J segment 1 base; nucleotides outside the gene matches: 1. CDR1 is SGHNT and CDR2 is YENEEA in the germline V gene. This CDR3 region has 14 residues. CDR3 sequence (DNA): TGTGCCAGCAGCTTGGGGGGGGGCACAGATACGCAGTATTTT. This codes for CASSLGGGTDTQYF.

The rearrangement links TRBV29-1 to TRBJ2-1, with D possibly called TRBD1 or TRBD2 (5 bases each). Looked up from germline, CDR1 is SQVTM and CDR2 is ANQGSEA. The CDR3 is 15 residues long. Between the trimmed V and J ends, which lost 7 bases and 1 base, there was a span of 17 bases. Here the CDR3 reads CSAGGSLGSYNEQFF. CDR3 DNA sequence: TGCAGCGCTGGGGGAAGCCTAGGATCCTACAATGAGCAGTTCTTC.

The chain couples TRBV29-1 to TRBJ1-6, with a possible D match to TRBD1 (5 bases). Trimming stripped 7 bases from V and 9 bases from J, with 13 bases between. Germline values: CDR1 SQVTM, CDR2 ANQGSEA. The CDR3 is 12 residues long. CDR3 loop: CSDRGQVSPLHF. The CDR3 DNA sequence: TGCAGCGACCGTGGACAAGTTTCACCCCTCCACTTT.

By its share, this clone is medium-sized. The J gene is TRBJ1-6, the V gene TRBV7-4; 7 bases agree with TRBD1. This CDR3 region has 15 residues. Germline CDR1 reads SGHVT; CDR2 reads SQSDAQ. Trimming at V came to 5 bases and at J to 5 bases, leaving 6 bases not matched to a gene. The chain's CDR3 is CASSPTGEHNSPLHF. CDR3 coding DNA: TGTGCCAGCAGCCCCACAGGGGAACATAATTCACCCCTCCACTTT. The entire variable domain, with the rest obtained from reference TRBV7-4 and TRBJ1-6, is as follows: GAGVSQSPRYKVAKRGRDVALRCDSISGHVTLYWYRQTLGQGSEVLTYSQSDAQRDKSGRPSGRFSAERPERSVSTLKIQRTEQGDSAVYLCASSPTGEHNSPLHFGNGTRLTVT.

This clone was seen more than once but under ten times. The chain combines TRBV11-3 with TRBJ2-2; 11 bases match TRBD1. This CDR3 region has 15 residues. Germline V gene lookup returns CDR1 SGHNT and CDR2 YENEEA. Trimming took 5 bases from V and 4 from J; bases not matched to a gene: 3. CDR3 residues: CASSRGTGGTGELFF. The CDR3 DNA reads as TGTGCCAGCAGCCGTGGGACAGGGGGCACCGGGGAGCTGTTTTTT.

The chain employs TRBV19 and TRBJ2-3; unclear D gene. V shed 5 bases and J shed 5 bases, with 8 bases lying between them. Germline CDR1 and CDR2: LNHDA and SQIVND (reference sequence). The CDR3 contains 12 residues. The CDR3 DNA is TGTGCCAGTAGTCTTATAGGAGATACGCAGTATTTT. This sequence encodes CASSLIGDTQYF.

The chain links TRBV6-8 to TRBJ1-1; D is perhaps TRBD1 (5 bases). The length of the CDR3 is 13 residues. V gave up 7 bases and J gave up 3 bases, with 12 bases separating them. The germline V gene has CDR1 MNHGY and CDR2 SAAAGT. CDR3 sequence (DNA): TGTGCCAGCACCTTGGGACTACACACTGAAGCTTTCTTT. This gives the protein CASTLGLHTEAFF.

CDR3: CASSSEGAASGNTIYF. DNA for the CDR3: TGTGCCAGCAGCTCGGAGGGGGCCGCCTCTGGAAACACCATATATTTT. The chain is built from TRBV11-3 and TRBJ2-2, with TRBD1 identical over 7 bases. TRBJ1-3 matches the DNA end more closely, so the J call is doubtful. CDR3 size: 16 residues. The V gene's germline CDR1 is SGHNT and CDR2 YENEEA.

This chain joins TRBV1 and TRBJ1-1. TRBV1 has pseudogene status. The CDR3 sequence is 16 residues long. The CDR3 spells CASSPRRGPRNTEAFF. The DNA of the CDR3 is TGCGCCAGCAGCCCCCGTAGAGGACCGAGGAACACTGAAGCTTTCTTT.

In nucleotides, the CDR3 is TGTGCCAGCTCACCATCAGGGGCCCTAATGCAGACCCAGTACTTC. Translation: CASSPSGALMQTQYF. The chain combines TRBV18 with TRBJ2-5, with D perhaps TRBD1 (6 bases). Germline V gene lookup returns CDR1 KGHSH and CDR2 LQKENI. With 2 bases removed from V and 6 bases from J, the gap between germline ends came to 16 bases. The CDR3 sequence is 15 residues long.

The CDR3 DNA reads TGCGCCAGCAGCTTGGGACAGAGTGATAGTGAAGCTTTCTTT. Amino acids: CASSLGQSDSEAFF. The chain recombines TRBV5-1 with TRBJ1-1; D might be TRBD1 (5 bases). Germline lookup yields CDR1 SGHRS and CDR2 YFSETQ. Trimming removed 0 bases at V and 7 bases at J, with 13 bases between. There are 14 residues in the CDR3. Full variable domain (rest looked up from reference TRBV5-1 and TRBJ1-1): KAGVTQTPRYLIKTRGQQVTLSCSPISGHRSVSWYQQTPGQGLQFLFEYFSETQRNKGNFPGRFSGRQFSNSRSEMNVSTLELGDSALYLCASSLGQSDSEAFFGQGTRLTVV.

The sample holds a few counts of this clone. V is TRBV29-1 and J is TRBJ2-1; D ambiguous. The CDR3 sequence is 14 residues long. Germline CDR1 SQVTM, CDR2 ANQGSEA. Trimming shortened V by 5 bases and J by 8 bases, and 19 bases separated the two germline ends. In nucleotides, the CDR3 is TGCAGCGTTCTATCACCTAGTGGCTCCGATGAGCAGTTCTTC. As protein: CSVLSPSGSDEQFF.

This clone was observed a handful of times. This chain joins TRBV11-3 and TRBJ2-2; 8 positions match TRBD2. The V segment lost 5 bases and the J segment 2 bases; nucleotides outside the gene matches: 7. The CDR3 spans 16 residues. Germline V gene lookup returns CDR1 SGHNT and CDR2 YENEEA. As DNA, the CDR3 is TGTGCCAGCAGCCGCTCGGGGGGGCAAAACACCGGGGAGCTGTTTTTT. Encoded protein: CASSRSGGQNTGELFF.

This clone was observed a single time. The gene calls are TRBV11-3 and TRBJ2-1; D is possibly TRBD1 (8 bases). The CDR3 spans 15 residues. The germline V and J ends were trimmed by 4 bases and 5 bases, with 15 bases remaining between them. In germline, CDR1 is SGHNT, CDR2 YENEEA. DNA of the CDR3: TGTGCCAGCAGCTCGGACAGGGCGGGGGACAATGAGCAGTTCTTC. Protein: CASSSDRAGDNEQFF.

The CDR3, as DNA: TGTGCCAGCAGCTTAGTCACCCAGGGTAATTCACCCCTCCACTTT. Amino acid sequence: CASSLVTQGNSPLHF. The chain combines TRBV11-3 with TRBJ1-6, with D tentatively TRBD1 (5 bases). CDR1 SGHNT and CDR2 YENEEA come from the germline V gene. CDR3 length equals 15 residues. Trimming took 1 base from V and 6 from J, leaving 10 bases between them. Supplemented by reference TRBV11-3 and TRBJ1-6, the full variable domain reads EAGVVQSPRYKIIEKKQPVAFWCNPISGHNTLYWYLQNLGQGPELLIRYENEEAVDDSQLPKDRFSAERLKGVDSTLKIQPAELGDSAVYLCASSLVTQGNSPLHFGNGTRLTVT.

This clone is labeled as medium-sized (0.01 to 0.1%). The chain has TRBV11-3 and TRBJ2-5; 8 bases are a match to TRBD2. J was trimmed by 5 bases and V by 5 bases; bases with no gene match: 7. Germline V CDR1 and CDR2: SGHNT, YENEEA. The CDR3 loop spans 14 amino acids. The CDR3 DNA reads TGTGCCAGCAGCCGCGGACTAGCTCGGGAGACCCAGTACTTC. Translated: CASSRGLARETQYF.

The rearrangement links TRBV25-1 to TRBJ1-4; D is perhaps TRBD1 (5 bases). CDR3 length: 14 amino acids. Between the trimmed V and J ends, which lost 2 bases and 5 bases, there was a span of 9 bases. CDR1 MGHDK and CDR2 SYGVNS come from the germline V gene. The CDR3, as DNA: TGTGCCAGCAGTGAAGGGGGGTGGAATGAAAAACTGTTTTTT. Protein: CASSEGGWNEKLFF. Supplemented by reference TRBV25-1 and TRBJ1-4, the full variable domain reads EADIYQTPRYLVIGTGKKITLECSQTMGHDKMYWYQQDPGMELHLIHYSYGVNSTEKGDLSSESTVSRIRTEHFPLTLESARPSHTSQYLCASSEGGWNEKLFFGSGTQLSVL.

The gene calls are TRBV18 and TRBJ1-5, with D perhaps TRBD1 (5 bases). V lost 1 base, J lost 4 bases, and 11 bases lay in between. The CDR3 is 15 amino acids. Germline values: CDR1 KGHSH, CDR2 LQKENI. The CDR3 loop reads CASSPRAGQNQPQHF. CDR3 nucleotides: TGTGCCAGCTCACCACGAGCAGGGCAAAATCAGCCCCAGCATTTT.

This chain joins TRBV11-3 and TRBJ2-7, with 8 bases aligning to TRBD1. Germline V gene lookup returns CDR1 SGHNT and CDR2 YENEEA. V was pared by 7 bases and J by 5 bases, with 16 bases of the junction left unmatched. The CDR3 is made up of 16 amino acids. CDR3 protein: CASNLNWRDRGHEQYF. The CDR3 nucleotides are TGTGCCAGCAACTTGAATTGGAGAGACAGGGGCCACGAGCAGTACTTC.

This clone was picked up one time. This chain uses TRBV18 with TRBJ1-4, with D hard to call. Germline CDR1 reads KGHSH; CDR2 reads LQKENI. V gave up 2 bases and J gave up 2 bases, with 18 bases separating them. The CDR3 covers 18 residues. The chain's CDR3 is CASSPRGGPSSTNEKLFF. The DNA for the CDR3 is TGTGCCAGCTCACCAAGAGGAGGGCCCTCGAGCACTAATGAAAAACTGTTTTTT.

CDR3 in amino acids: CAWSTGHQPQHF. The CDR3 DNA is TGTGCCTGGAGTACCGGGCATCAGCCCCAGCATTTT. This chain uses TRBV30 with TRBJ1-5; D remains ambiguous. The CDR3 extends over 12 amino acids. Trimming pared 2 bases from V and 5 bases from J, leaving 7 bases between. Germline assignment: CDR1 GTSNPN and CDR2 SVGIG (reference sequence).

The V call is TRBV9, the J call TRBJ2-3; D uncertain. V was cut by 7 bases and J by 2 bases, with 11 bases left in between. This CDR3 spans 13 amino acids. Germline CDR1 is SGDLS and CDR2 is YYNGEE. The chain's CDR3 is CASRADVTDTQYF. The CDR3 nucleotides read TGTGCCAGCCGGGCGGATGTCACAGATACGCAGTATTTT.

The J gene is TRBJ2-5, the V gene TRBV29-1; maybe TRBD2 (5 bases). This CDR3 is built from 13 residues. The V gene's germline CDR1 is SQVTM and CDR2 ANQGSEA. V lost 4 bases to trimming and J lost 1 base, with 10 bases between them. CDR3 in amino acids: CSVAEEAQETQYF. In nucleotides, the CDR3 is TGCAGCGTTGCCGAGGAGGCCCAAGAGACCCAGTACTTC.

V gene TRBV9 combines with J gene TRBJ1-1; D is ambiguous. The V gene's germline CDR1 is SGDLS and CDR2 YYNGEE. This CDR3 is built from 15 residues. The V gene lost 0 bases and the J gene lost 0 bases, with 9 bases spanning the gap. The CDR3 loop reads CASSVEPAMNTEAFF. The CDR3 DNA follows: TGTGCCAGCAGCGTAGAGCCAGCGATGAACACTGAAGCTTTCTTT.

This clone was seen only a few times. The rearrangement joins TRBV9 to TRBJ2-1, with 14 bases that match TRBD2. Losses at the gene ends were 3 bases for V and 8 bases for J; bases not matched to a gene: 4. This CDR3 comprises 15 residues. CDR1 is SGDLS and CDR2 is YYNGEE in the germline V gene. The CDR3 nucleotides are TGTGCCAGCAGCGCTGAGGGACTAGCGGGGGATGAGCAGTTCTTC. It translates to CASSAEGLAGDEQFF.